The 4 T cell receptor beta chains reported below all come from one sample, sequenced in a study of cytomegalovirus exposure and HLA in healthy donors. 13 Jbeta primers and 60 Vbeta primers were used for the PCR. Sequencing used immunoSEQ multiplex PCR; TCRdb keeps in-frame clones, though not all of them. The sample has 90,000 or so clones, over 55% seen once. Sequencing input: PBMCs. All receptors come from a woman under 30 in good health and CMV-seropositive.

This chain connects TRBV6-1 to TRBJ1-5; a possible D gene is TRBD1 (6 bases). Germline lookup yields CDR1 MNHNS and CDR2 SASEGT. The V end was cut by 7 bases, the J end by 3 bases, with 13 bases between. The CDR3 runs 14 residues. The CDR3 coding sequence is TGTGCCAGCAAACAGGGTATAGTCAATCAGCCCCAGCATTTT. Translation gives CASKQGIVNQPQHF.

The rearrangement links TRBV29-1 to TRBJ1-2, with 9 bases aligning to TRBD1. CDR1 and CDR2 (germline): SQVTM, ANQGSEA. The CDR3 is made up of 11 amino acids. The V and J ends lost 5 bases and 8 bases, in that order; junction bases with no gene match: 3. CDR3: CSVWTGEGYTF. The CDR3 nucleotides are TGCAGCGTTTGGACAGGGGAGGGCTACACCTTC.

The rearrangement links TRBV19 to TRBJ2-3; D remains unclear. This CDR3 region has 13 residues. Between the trimmed V and J ends, which lost 2 bases and 4 bases, there was a span of 7 bases. CDR1 is LNHDA, CDR2 SQIVND, per germline (reference sequence). CDR3 loop: CASSIHSPDTQYF. As DNA, the CDR3 is TGTGCCAGTAGTATACATAGCCCAGATACGCAGTATTTT.

The table lists this clone with a few counts. This chain connects TRBV5-1 to TRBJ2-1, with 10 bases lining up with TRBD2. This CDR3 region has 15 residues. Trimming at V came to 0 bases and at J to 6 bases, leaving 3 bases not matched to a gene. Germline CDR1 SGHRS, CDR2 YFSETQ. CDR3 bases: TGCGCCAGCAGCTTGGAATTAGCGGGGGGCAATGAGCAGTTCTTC. It codes for CASSLELAGGNEQFF.